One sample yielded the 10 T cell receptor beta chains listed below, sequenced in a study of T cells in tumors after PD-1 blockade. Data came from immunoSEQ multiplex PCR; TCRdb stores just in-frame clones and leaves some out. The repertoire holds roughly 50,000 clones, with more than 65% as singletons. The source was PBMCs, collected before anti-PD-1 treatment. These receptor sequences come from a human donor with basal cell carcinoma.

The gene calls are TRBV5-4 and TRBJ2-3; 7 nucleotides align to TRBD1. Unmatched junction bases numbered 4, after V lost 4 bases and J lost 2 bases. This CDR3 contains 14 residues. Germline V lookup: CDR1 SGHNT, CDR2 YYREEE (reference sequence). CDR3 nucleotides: TGTGCCAGCAGCCGACAGGGTTCCACAGATACGCAGTATTTT. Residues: CASSRQGSTDTQYF.

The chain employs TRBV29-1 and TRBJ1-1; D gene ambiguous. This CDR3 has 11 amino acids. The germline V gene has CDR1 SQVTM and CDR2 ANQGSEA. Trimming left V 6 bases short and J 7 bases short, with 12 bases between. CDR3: CSVSSGIEAFF. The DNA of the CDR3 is TGCAGCGTCAGTTCCGGGATTGAAGCTTTCTTT.

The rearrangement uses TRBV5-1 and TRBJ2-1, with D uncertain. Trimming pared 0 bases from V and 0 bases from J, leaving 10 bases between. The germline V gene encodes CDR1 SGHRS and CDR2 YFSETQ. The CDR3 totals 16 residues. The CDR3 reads CASSLVSRSSYNEQFF. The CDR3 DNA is TGCGCCAGCAGCTTGGTTAGCCGAAGCTCCTACAATGAGCAGTTCTTC.

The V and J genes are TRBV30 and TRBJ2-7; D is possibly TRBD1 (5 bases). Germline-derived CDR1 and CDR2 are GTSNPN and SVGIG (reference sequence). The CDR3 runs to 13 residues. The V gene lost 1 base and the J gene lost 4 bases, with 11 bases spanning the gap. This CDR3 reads CAWSGGRAYEQYF. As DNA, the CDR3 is TGTGCCTGGAGTGGAGGCAGGGCATACGAGCAGTACTTC.

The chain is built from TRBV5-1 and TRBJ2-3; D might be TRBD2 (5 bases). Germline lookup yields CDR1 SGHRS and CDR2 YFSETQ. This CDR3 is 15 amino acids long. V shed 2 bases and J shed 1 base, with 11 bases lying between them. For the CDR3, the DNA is TGCGCCAGCAGCTTACTAGGTAGGGGCACAGATACGCAGTATTTT. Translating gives CASSLLGRGTDTQYF.

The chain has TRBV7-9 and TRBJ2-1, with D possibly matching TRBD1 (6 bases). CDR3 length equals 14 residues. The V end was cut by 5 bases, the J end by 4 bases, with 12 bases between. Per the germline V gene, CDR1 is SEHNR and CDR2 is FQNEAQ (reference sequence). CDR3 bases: TGTGCCAGCAGCAACCGGGACACTTACAATGAGCAGTTCTTC. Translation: CASSNRDTYNEQFF. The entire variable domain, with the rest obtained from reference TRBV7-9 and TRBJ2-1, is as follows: DTGVSQNPRHKITKRGQNVTFRCDPISEHNRLYWYRQTLGQGPEFLTYFQNEAQLEKSRLLSDRFSAERPKGSFSTLEIQRTEQGDSAMYLCASSNRDTYNEQFFGPGTRLTVL.

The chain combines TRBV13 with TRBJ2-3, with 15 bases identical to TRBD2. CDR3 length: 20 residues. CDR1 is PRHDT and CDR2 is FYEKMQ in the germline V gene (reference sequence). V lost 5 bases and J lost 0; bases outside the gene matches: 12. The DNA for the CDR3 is TGTGCCAGCAGCCCCGAGGGACTAGCGGGGGGCGAAGTGAGCACAGATACGCAGTATTTT. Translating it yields CASSPEGLAGGEVSTDTQYF.

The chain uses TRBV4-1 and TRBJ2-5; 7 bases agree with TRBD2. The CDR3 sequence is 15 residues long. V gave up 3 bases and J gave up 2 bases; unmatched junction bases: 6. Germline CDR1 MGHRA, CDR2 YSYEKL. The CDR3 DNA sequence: TGCGCCAGCAGCCAGGCGGGAGAGGTTCAAGAGACCCAGTACTTC. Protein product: CASSQAGEVQETQYF.

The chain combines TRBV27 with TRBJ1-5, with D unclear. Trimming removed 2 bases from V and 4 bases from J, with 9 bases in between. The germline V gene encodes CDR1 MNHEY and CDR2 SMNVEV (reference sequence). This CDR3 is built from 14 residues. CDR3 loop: CASSLGRTNQPQHF. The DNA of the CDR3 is TGTGCCAGCAGTTTAGGCAGGACTAATCAGCCCCAGCATTTT.

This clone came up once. The CDR3 coding sequence is TGTGCCAGCAGTTCTCAACAGGGGCTCTCCTACGAGCAGTACTTC. This sequence encodes CASSSQQGLSYEQYF. The rearrangement links TRBV6-2 or TRBV6-3 to TRBJ2-7; 7 bases align to TRBD1. The V gene's germline CDR1 is MNHEY and CDR2 SVGEGT. This CDR3 comprises 15 residues. Trimming at V came to 4 bases and at J to 0 bases, leaving 6 bases not matched to a gene.